Presented here are 30 T cell receptor beta chains from one specimen sequenced in a study of blood T cell repertoires in COVID-19. Sequencing used immunoSEQ multiplex PCR; TCRdb keeps in-frame clones, though not all of them. The sample has 180,000 or so clones; roughly 87% are singletons. The sequenced sample was peripheral blood. Source of these receptors: a woman between 45 and 65 years old with acute or convalescent COVID-19.

This clone was counted only a few times. V is TRBV5-1 and J is TRBJ1-3; D possibly corresponds to TRBD1 (5 bases). V lost 0 bases to trimming and J lost 0 bases, with 7 bases between them. CDR3 length: 15 residues. CDR1 and CDR2 (germline): SGHRS, YFSETQ. In DNA form, the CDR3 reads TGCGCCAGCAGCTTGGGACAGCACTCTGGAAACACCATATATTTT. It encodes CASSLGQHSGNTIYF.

This clone was seen a single time. V is TRBV10-1 and J is TRBJ2-1; the D gene is possibly TRBD1 (5 bases). Per germline, CDR1 WNHNN and CDR2 SYGVQD (reference sequence). V lost 3 bases, J lost 8 bases, and 14 bases lay in between. The CDR3 totals 14 residues. DNA for the CDR3: TGCGCCAGCAGTGATCCTCAGGGTTCCGATGAGCAGTTCTTC. Translation: CASSDPQGSDEQFF.

This clone was counted once. The V gene is TRBV6-6, the J gene TRBJ1-1; 7 bases fit TRBD1. Germline V gene sequence: CDR1 MNHNY, CDR2 SVGAGI (reference sequence). CDR3 size: 13 residues. The ends lost 4 bases at V and 3 bases at J; junction bases unmatched: 2. As DNA, the CDR3 is TGTGCCAGCAGTTCCACAGGGGACACTGAAGCTTTCTTT. Protein: CASSSTGDTEAFF.

This clone was found once. The V call is TRBV6-2 or TRBV6-3, the J call TRBJ1-1; no reliable D call. This CDR3 spans 12 amino acids. The germline V gene encodes CDR1 MNHEY and CDR2 SVGEGT. Trimming cost V 6 bases and J 0 bases, with 5 bases left between them. The CDR3 DNA follows: TGTGCCAGCAGCTTCATGAACACTGAAGCTTTCTTT. This encodes CASSFMNTEAFF.

This clone showed up just once. V and J are TRBV29-1 and TRBJ1-5; 7 nucleotides line up with TRBD1. Germline V gene sequence: CDR1 SQVTM, CDR2 ANQGSEA. This CDR3 spans 12 amino acids. V gave up 4 bases and J gave up 7 bases; unmatched junction bases: 4. The CDR3 DNA is TGCAGCGTTGGGGCAGGGGGACAGCCCCAGCATTTT. This encodes CSVGAGGQPQHF.

This chain links TRBV19 with TRBJ1-1; no firm D call. Deletions cut 5 bases from V and 3 bases from J, with 10 bases between. The CDR3 loop spans 13 amino acids. The germline V gene has CDR1 LNHDA and CDR2 SQIVND (reference sequence). CDR3 protein: CASSEGRDTEAFF. The CDR3 DNA follows: TGTGCCAGTAGTGAAGGGAGGGACACTGAAGCTTTCTTT.

The gene calls are TRBV7-2 and TRBJ2-7; possible D gene TRBD2, 5 bases. This CDR3 has 14 amino acids. V was trimmed by 1 base and J by 3 bases, leaving 10 bases between them. Germline V gene lookup returns CDR1 SGHTA and CDR2 FQGNSA. The CDR3 spells CASSLVNDYYEQYF. The DNA of the CDR3 is TGTGCCAGCAGCTTAGTGAACGACTACTACGAGCAGTACTTC.

As to this clone: Given the absence of the conserved phenylalanine or tryptophan at the CDR3 end, a read error is likely. The limits of the CDR3 on the DNA are not certain, so only TCRdb's listed CDR3 is given. The CDR3 loop reads CASTDGTSIIYPPL. The chain links TRBV6-5 to TRBJ2-3; the table's TRBD2 call for D was not verified on the DNA. Germline V CDR1 and CDR2: MNHEY, SVGAGI. Termini included, the CDR3 measures 14 amino acids.

The chain links TRBV6-4 to TRBJ2-3; TRBD2 matches 10 bases. The CDR3 sequence is 17 residues long. V gave up 3 bases and J gave up 3 bases; unmatched junction bases: 9. Germline values: CDR1 MRHNA, CDR2 SNTAGT. CDR3 sequence: CASSESASGGPTDTQYF. In DNA, the CDR3 is TGTGCCAGCAGTGAATCGGCTAGCGGGGGCCCGACAGATACGCAGTATTTT.

The rearrangement uses TRBV19 and TRBJ1-2; TRBD1 agrees at 9 bases. Germline V gene lookup returns CDR1 LNHDA and CDR2 SQIVND (reference sequence). J was trimmed by 4 bases and V by 6 bases; bases with no gene match: 12. The CDR3 extends over 16 amino acids. CDR3 DNA sequence: TGTGCCAGTAGGAGAGGACAGGGGTCGTCTGCCTATGGCTACACCTTC. It codes for CASRRGQGSSAYGYTF.

The CDR3 region is CASKSGLAFTDTQYF. In nucleotides, the CDR3 is TGTGCCAGTAAGTCGGGACTAGCTTTCACAGATACGCAGTATTTT. J is TRBJ2-3 and V is TRBV19, with TRBD2 identical over 9 bases. Germline V gene data show CDR1 as LNHDA and CDR2 as SQIVND (reference sequence). V gave up 7 bases and J gave up 2 bases; unmatched junction bases: 7. CDR3 length: 15 residues.

This chain joins TRBV7-2 and TRBJ1-3, with D unclear. V lost 3 bases to trimming and J lost 2 bases, with 11 bases between them. In germline, CDR1 is SGHTA, CDR2 FQGNSA. The CDR3 loop spans 15 amino acids. The CDR3 reads CASSFNRGAGNTIYF. In DNA form, the CDR3 reads TGTGCCAGCAGCTTTAACCGGGGAGCTGGAAACACCATATATTTT. Drawing the rest from reference TRBV7-2 and TRBJ1-3, the complete variable domain is GAGVSQSPSNKVTEKGKDVELRCDPISGHTALYWYRQSLGQGLEFLIYFQGNSAPDKSGLPSDRFSAERTGGSVSTLTIQRTQQEDSAVYLCASSFNRGAGNTIYFGEGSWLTVV.

The CDR3 DNA follows: TGCGCCAGCAGCTTGGAAGGGACTAGAAAGTTCTTC. It translates to CASSLEGTRKFF. The chain uses TRBV5-1 and TRBJ2-1; TRBD2 agrees at 8 bases. Germline trimming cut 0 bases from V and 14 bases from J; bases unmatched to any gene: 4. The CDR3 runs 12 residues. Germline lookup yields CDR1 SGHRS and CDR2 YFSETQ.

The chain has TRBV15 and TRBJ1-5; 8 bases line up with TRBD1. Trimming took 1 base from V and 6 from J; bases not matched to a gene: 14. The germline V gene encodes CDR1 LNHNV and CDR2 YYDKDF (reference sequence). The CDR3 extends over 18 amino acids. Here the CDR3 reads CATSRVWDRRPPAQPQHF. The CDR3 nucleotides are TGTGCCACCAGCAGAGTGTGGGACAGGAGACCTCCCGCTCAGCCCCAGCATTTT.

This clone came up a few times. The V and J genes are TRBV4-2 and TRBJ1-1; 7 bases are shared with TRBD1. CDR3 length: 15 amino acids. With V trimmed by 4 bases and J by 1 base, 6 bases remained unmatched. The V gene's germline CDR1 is LGHNA and CDR2 YNFKEQ. CDR3: CASSRSGTENTEAFF. The CDR3 coding sequence is TGTGCCAGCAGCCGTTCCGGGACAGAGAACACTGAAGCTTTCTTT.

The rearrangement links TRBV19 to TRBJ1-4; D is possibly TRBD1 (5 bases). CDR1 is LNHDA, CDR2 SQIVND, per germline (reference sequence). This CDR3 comprises 14 residues. Trimming removed 6 bases from V and 0 bases from J, with 8 bases in between. CDR3 in amino acids: CASRGTATNEKLFF. The CDR3 DNA follows: TGTGCCAGTAGAGGGACTGCAACTAATGAAAAACTGTTTTTT.

CDR3 residues: CASSEGAGEAFF. The DNA for the CDR3 is TGTGCCAGCAGTGAGGGGGCTGGTGAAGCTTTCTTT. The chain employs TRBV6-1 and TRBJ1-1, with D perhaps matching TRBD1 (6 bases). Between the trimmed V and J ends, which lost 3 bases and 7 bases, there was a span of 9 bases. The V gene's germline CDR1 is MNHNS and CDR2 SASEGT. CDR3 length: 12 amino acids.

The rearrangement joins TRBV7-2 to TRBJ2-2; 9 positions match TRBD2. Looked up from germline, CDR1 is SGHTA and CDR2 is FQGNSA. Trimming at V came to 1 base and at J to 5 bases, leaving 5 bases not matched to a gene. The CDR3 has 16 amino acids. This CDR3 is CASSLVPRGGTGELFF. Here the CDR3 DNA reads TGTGCCAGCAGCTTAGTACCGCGGGGGGGAACCGGGGAGCTGTTTTTT. Drawing the rest from reference TRBV7-2 and TRBJ2-2, the complete variable domain is GAGVSQSPSNKVTEKGKDVELRCDPISGHTALYWYRQSLGQGLEFLIYFQGNSAPDKSGLPSDRFSAERTGGSVSTLTIQRTQQEDSAVYLCASSLVPRGGTGELFFGEGSRLTVL.

The chain uses TRBV10-3 and TRBJ1-1; 9 bases line up with TRBD1. Germline CDR1 and CDR2: ENHRY and SYGVKD. The CDR3 is 15 amino acids. V gave up 5 bases and J gave up 3 bases; unmatched junction bases: 7. CDR3 bases: TGTGCCATCAGTATCCAACAGGGGGCGCACACTGAAGCTTTCTTT. Protein: CAISIQQGAHTEAFF.

This chain uses TRBV19 with TRBJ1-1; 7 positions match TRBD1. Germline V gene lookup returns CDR1 LNHDA and CDR2 SQIVND (reference sequence). The CDR3 covers 15 residues. V lost 5 bases, J lost 1 base, and 7 bases stayed unmatched. CDR3 residues: CASSFPGTANTEAFF. The CDR3 nucleotides are TGTGCCAGTAGTTTCCCCGGGACAGCGAACACTGAAGCTTTCTTT.

The gene calls are TRBV7-2 and TRBJ2-3; 10 nucleotides agree with TRBD2. The V gene end was trimmed by 2 bases and the J gene end by 1 base; junction bases not matched to a gene: 12. Germline lookup yields CDR1 SGHTA and CDR2 FQGNSA. CDR3 length equals 19 residues. The CDR3 DNA reads TGTGCCAGCAGCTTATATCGGGTAGCGGGGGGCTTCGGCACAGATACGCAGTATTTT. Translating gives CASSLYRVAGGFGTDTQYF. The full variable domain, rest sourced from reference TRBV7-2 and TRBJ2-3, is GAGVSQSPSNKVTEKGKDVELRCDPISGHTALYWYRQSLGQGLEFLIYFQGNSAPDKSGLPSDRFSAERTGGSVSTLTIQRTQQEDSAVYLCASSLYRVAGGFGTDTQYFGPGTRLTVL.

The count of this clone is one. V usage is TRBV3-1 (or the pseudogene TRBV3-2) and J usage is TRBJ1-5, with TRBD1 matching over 7 bases. V shed 2 bases, J shed 7 bases, and the junction held 5 bases outside the gene matches. The CDR3 has 14 amino acids. Germline V lookup: CDR1 LGHDT, CDR2 YNNKEL (reference sequence). CDR3 sequence: CASSQKGGSQPQHF. The CDR3 bases are TGTGCCAGCAGCCAAAAAGGGGGCAGCCAGCCCCAGCATTTT.

The chain recombines TRBV21-1 with TRBJ2-2; the D call TRBD1 from the table was never checked on the DNA. TRBV21-1 has pseudogene status. The CDR3 consists of 18 residues. CDR3 region: CASSKEGLGVPGTGELFF. The DNA of the CDR3 is TGTGCCAGCAGCAAAGAAGGTTTAGGGGTTCCGGGCACCGGGGAGCTGTTTTTT.

V is TRBV7-6 and J is TRBJ2-1, with D tentatively TRBD1 (5 bases). The CDR3 totals 13 residues. CDR1 and CDR2 from the germline V gene are SGHVS and FNYEAQ. V lost 1 base to trimming and J lost 5 bases, with 6 bases between them. CDR3 protein: CASSLVGDNEQFF. The CDR3 DNA follows: TGTGCCAGCAGCTTAGTAGGGGACAATGAGCAGTTCTTC.

The CDR3 loop is CASSIGRWDYGYTF. The CDR3 DNA reads TGTGCCAGTAGTATAGGGAGATGGGACTATGGCTACACCTTC. V is TRBV19 and J is TRBJ1-2, with unresolved D. The V end was cut by 1 base, the J end by 3 bases, with 9 bases between. Germline CDR1 is LNHDA and CDR2 is SQIVND (reference sequence). The CDR3 runs 14 residues. Full variable domain (remainder filled in from reference TRBV19 and TRBJ1-2): DGGITQSPKYLFRKEGQNVTLSCEQNLNHDAMYWYRQDPGQGLRLIYYSQIVNDFQKGDIAEGYSVSREKKESFPLTVTSAQKNPTAFYLCASSIGRWDYGYTFGSGTRLTVV.

The chain joins TRBV24-1 to TRBJ2-2, with 7 bases that match TRBD1. Germline trimming cut 7 bases from V and 4 bases from J; bases unmatched to any gene: 20. CDR3 size: 19 residues. The V gene's germline CDR1 is KGHDR and CDR2 SFDVKD. CDR3 nucleotides: TGTGCCACCAGGCCGGGCCCGGGACAGTTAGCAGGAAGCACCGGGGAGCTGTTTTTT. Its protein is CATRPGPGQLAGSTGELFF.

V and J are TRBV4-1 and TRBJ2-7; D may be TRBD2 (7 bases). The CDR3 is 15 residues long. The ends were cut back, 2 bases at V and 6 bases at J, with 17 bases in the middle. The germline V gene encodes CDR1 MGHRA and CDR2 YSYEKL. The CDR3 loop reads CASSQTGRGEREQYF. DNA for the CDR3: TGCGCCAGCAGCCAAACAGGGAGGGGGGAACGCGAGCAGTACTTC.

V gene TRBV2 combines with J gene TRBJ1-2; possible D gene TRBD1, 6 bases. Deletions cut 4 bases from V and 2 bases from J, with 8 bases between. CDR1 is SNHLY and CDR2 is FYNNEI in the germline V gene. The length of the CDR3 is 13 residues. Here the CDR3 DNA reads TGTGCCAGCAGTGGGACAGTAAACTATGGCTACACCTTC. Translation gives CASSGTVNYGYTF.

This clone was picked up one time. V is TRBV2 and J is TRBJ1-1; D is uncertain. The CDR3 has 13 amino acids. Germline loops: CDR1 SNHLY, CDR2 FYNNEI. V was shortened by 1 base and J by 5 bases, with 8 bases between the two germline ends. The CDR3 loop reads CASSEGRGTEAFF. CDR3 in DNA: TGTGCCAGCAGTGAAGGGCGGGGAACTGAAGCTTTCTTT. The full variable domain, rest sourced from reference TRBV2 and TRBJ1-1, is EPEVTQTPSHQVTQMGQEVILRCVPISNHLYFYWYRQILGQKVEFLVSFYNNEISEKSEIFDDQFSVERPDGSNFTLKIRSTKLEDSAMYFCASSEGRGTEAFFGQGTRLTVV.

This sequence joins TRBV4-1 and TRBJ2-7; 8 nucleotides agree with TRBD2. The CDR3 covers 15 residues. V dropped 0 bases and J dropped 5; count of bases not matched to a gene: 6. The germline V gene has CDR1 MGHRA and CDR2 YSYEKL. CDR3 sequence (DNA): TGCGCCAGCAGCCAAGAGCGGGAGGTTTTCGACGAGCAGTACTTC. This codes for CASSQEREVFDEQYF.